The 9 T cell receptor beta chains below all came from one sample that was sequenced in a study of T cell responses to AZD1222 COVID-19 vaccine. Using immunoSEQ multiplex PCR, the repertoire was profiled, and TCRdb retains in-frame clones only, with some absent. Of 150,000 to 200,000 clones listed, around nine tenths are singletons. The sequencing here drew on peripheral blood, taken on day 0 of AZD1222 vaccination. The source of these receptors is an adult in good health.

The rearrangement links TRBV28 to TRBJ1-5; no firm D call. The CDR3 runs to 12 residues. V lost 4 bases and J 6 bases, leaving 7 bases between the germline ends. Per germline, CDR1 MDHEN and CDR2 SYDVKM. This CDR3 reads CASSSLFQPQHF. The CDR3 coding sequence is TGTGCCAGCAGTTCGTTATTTCAGCCCCAGCATTTT.

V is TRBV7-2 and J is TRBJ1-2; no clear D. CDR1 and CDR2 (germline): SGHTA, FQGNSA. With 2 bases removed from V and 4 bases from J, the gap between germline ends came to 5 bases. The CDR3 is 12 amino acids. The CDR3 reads CASSLRTYGYTF. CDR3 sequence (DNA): TGTGCCAGCAGCTTAAGGACCTATGGCTACACCTTC. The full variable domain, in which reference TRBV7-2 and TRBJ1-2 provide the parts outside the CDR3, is GAGVSQSPSNKVTEKGKDVELRCDPISGHTALYWYRQSLGQGLEFLIYFQGNSAPDKSGLPSDRFSAERTGGSVSTLTIQRTQQEDSAVYLCASSLRTYGYTFGSGTRLTVV.

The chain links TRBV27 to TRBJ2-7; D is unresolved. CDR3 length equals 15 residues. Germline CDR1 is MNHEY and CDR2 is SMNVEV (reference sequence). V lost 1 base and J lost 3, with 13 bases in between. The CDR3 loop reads CASSLFGLTRYEQYF. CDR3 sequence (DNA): TGTGCCAGCAGTTTATTCGGTTTGACCCGCTACGAGCAGTACTTC.

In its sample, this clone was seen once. The CDR3 protein is CASSHGREGISAYGYTF. The DNA for the CDR3 is TGTGCCAGCAGCCATGGAAGGGAAGGGATATCGGCATATGGCTACACCTTC. V gene TRBV3-1 (or the pseudogene TRBV3-2) combines with J gene TRBJ1-2; D not certain. The germline gives CDR1 LGHDT, CDR2 YNNKEL (reference sequence). V was shortened by 3 bases and J by 5 bases, with 22 bases between the two germline ends. This CDR3 contains 17 residues.

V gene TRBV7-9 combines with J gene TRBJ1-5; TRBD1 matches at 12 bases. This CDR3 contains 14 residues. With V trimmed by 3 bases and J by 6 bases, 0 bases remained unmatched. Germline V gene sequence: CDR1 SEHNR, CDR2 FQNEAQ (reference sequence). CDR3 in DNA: TGTGCCAGCAGCTTGGGACAGGGGGCTCAGCCCCAGCATTTT. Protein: CASSLGQGAQPQHF.

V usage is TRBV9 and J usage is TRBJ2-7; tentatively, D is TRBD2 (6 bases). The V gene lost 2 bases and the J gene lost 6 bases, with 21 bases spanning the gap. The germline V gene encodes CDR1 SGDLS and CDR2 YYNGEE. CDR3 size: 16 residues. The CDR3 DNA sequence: TGTGCCAGCAGCGTTGGCCCTAGCGCCTCCCCGGGCGAGCAGTACTTC. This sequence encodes CASSVGPSASPGEQYF.

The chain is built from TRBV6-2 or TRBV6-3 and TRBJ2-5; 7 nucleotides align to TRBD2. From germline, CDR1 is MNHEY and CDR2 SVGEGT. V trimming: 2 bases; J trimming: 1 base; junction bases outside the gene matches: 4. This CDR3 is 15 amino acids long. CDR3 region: CASSYRTRPQETQYF. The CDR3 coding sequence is TGTGCCAGCAGTTACCGGACTAGGCCCCAAGAGACCCAGTACTTC.

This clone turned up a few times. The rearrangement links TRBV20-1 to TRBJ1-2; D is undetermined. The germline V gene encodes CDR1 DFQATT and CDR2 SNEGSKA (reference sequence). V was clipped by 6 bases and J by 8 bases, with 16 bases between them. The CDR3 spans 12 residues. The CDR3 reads CSASRPIEGYTF. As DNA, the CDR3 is TGCAGTGCGAGTCGACCGATAGAAGGCTACACCTTC.

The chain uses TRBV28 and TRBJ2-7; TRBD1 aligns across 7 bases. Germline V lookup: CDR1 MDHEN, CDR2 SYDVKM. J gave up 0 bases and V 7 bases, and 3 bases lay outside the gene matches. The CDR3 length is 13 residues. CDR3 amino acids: CASNQGDSYEQYF. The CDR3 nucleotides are TGTGCCAGCAACCAGGGGGACTCCTACGAGCAGTACTTC.